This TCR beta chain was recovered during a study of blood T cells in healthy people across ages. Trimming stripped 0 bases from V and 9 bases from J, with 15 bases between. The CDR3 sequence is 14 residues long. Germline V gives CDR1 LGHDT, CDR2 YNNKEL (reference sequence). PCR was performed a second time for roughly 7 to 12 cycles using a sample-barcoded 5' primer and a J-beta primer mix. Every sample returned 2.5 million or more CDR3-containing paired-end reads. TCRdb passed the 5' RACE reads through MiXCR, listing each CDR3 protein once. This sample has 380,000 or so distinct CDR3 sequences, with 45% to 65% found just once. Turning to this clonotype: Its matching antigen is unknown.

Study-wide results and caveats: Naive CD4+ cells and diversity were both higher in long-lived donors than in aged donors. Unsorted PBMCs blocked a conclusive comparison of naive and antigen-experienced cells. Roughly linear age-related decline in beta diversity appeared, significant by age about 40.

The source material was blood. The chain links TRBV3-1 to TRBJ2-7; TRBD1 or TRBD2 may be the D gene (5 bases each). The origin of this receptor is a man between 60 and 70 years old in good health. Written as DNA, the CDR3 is TGTGCCAGCAGCCAAGATCCGGGGCCCGACGGGCAGTACTTC. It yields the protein CASSQDPGPDGQYF.